This T cell receptor (beta chain) was sequenced for a study of cytomegalovirus exposure and HLA in healthy donors. Study at large: Among the 350 to 400 donors who were genotyped, approximately 76% fell in the genetic ancestry cluster that is associated with self-reported Caucasian donors.

PCR involved 60 Vbeta and 13 Jbeta primers. This table comes from immunoSEQ multiplex PCR, and its TCRdb copy is limited to in-frame clones, with some not included. This table has approximately 150,000 clones, about four fifths appearing once. Regarding this clone: No antigen is known for it.

CDR1 and CDR2 (germline): SQVTM, ANQGSEA. Trimming shortened V by 7 bases and J by 7 bases, and 19 bases separated the two germline ends. This CDR3 region has 13 residues. Findings of the study overall: Common viral pathogens seemed, in a later analysis, to connect with several of the most significant clusters.

The sample consisted of PBMCs. The chain combines TRBV29-1 with TRBJ1-1, with D perhaps TRBD1 (6 bases). The clonotype comes from a male donor in good health and CMV-seronegative. The CDR3 here is CSAFLQGRNEAFF. In nucleotides, the CDR3 is TGCAGCGCGTTCTTACAGGGACGGAATGAAGCTTTCTTT.